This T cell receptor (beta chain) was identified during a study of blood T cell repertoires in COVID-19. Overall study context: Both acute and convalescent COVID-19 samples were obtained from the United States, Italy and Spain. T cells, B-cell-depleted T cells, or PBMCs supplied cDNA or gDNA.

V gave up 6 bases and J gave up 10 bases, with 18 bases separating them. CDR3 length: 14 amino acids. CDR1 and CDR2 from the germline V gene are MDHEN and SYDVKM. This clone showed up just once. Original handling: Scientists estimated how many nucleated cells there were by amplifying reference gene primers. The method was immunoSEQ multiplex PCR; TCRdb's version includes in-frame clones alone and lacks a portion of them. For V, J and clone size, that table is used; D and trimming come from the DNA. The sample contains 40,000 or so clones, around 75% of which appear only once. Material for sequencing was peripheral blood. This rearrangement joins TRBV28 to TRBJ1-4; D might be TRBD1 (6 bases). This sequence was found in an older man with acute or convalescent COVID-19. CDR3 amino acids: CASRGSGLGGKLFF. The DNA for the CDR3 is TGTGCCAGCAGGGGCTCGGGGTTAGGGGGAAAACTGTTTTTT.